This T cell receptor (beta chain) was obtained from a study of identical twins. V shed 6 bases, J shed 0 bases, and the junction held 7 bases outside the gene matches. Germline loops: CDR1 MDHEN, CDR2 SYDVKM. The CDR3 loop spans 16 amino acids. With template switching, a universal primer site was added, and the cDNA carried unique molecular identifiers. From the 5' RACE reads, TCRdb called clonotypes with MiXCR, one entry per CDR3 protein. Seen here are 1.5 million to 2 million distinct CDR3 sequences, roughly a third observed once, and the top ten hold about 0.27%. For this clonotype: The antigen is not known.

The study's findings and limits: When twins shared out-of-frame alpha sequences, those sequences had excess low generation probability. Beta out-of-frame sequences showed weaker excess sharing between twins.

The specimen was cord blood. The sequence was collected from a newborn girl in good health. V and J are TRBV28 and TRBJ2-1; 8 nucleotides align to TRBD2. The CDR3 spells CASRLGAGDSYNEQFF. CDR3 coding DNA: TGTGCCAGCAGGCTGGGAGCGGGAGACTCCTACAATGAGCAGTTCTTC.